Included here is one TCR beta chain sequence, with context. The data are from a study of immune characterization of retroperitoneal liposarcoma. The CDR3 consists of 11 residues. V was shortened by 7 bases and J by 6 bases, with 8 bases between the two germline ends. Germline loops: CDR1 MNHNY, CDR2 SVGAGI (reference sequence). TCRdb itself ran the PCR reads through MiXCR, one entry per CDR3 protein. The sample shows roughly 9,700 distinct CDR3 sequences, 25% to 35% of them seen only once. The genes are TRBV6-6 and TRBJ2-3; D is unclear. The receptor's source is a female donor with retroperitoneal liposarcoma. The sequenced sample consisted of tumor tissue. The CDR3 DNA sequence: TGTGCCAGCATTTTCGGGGATACGCAGTATTTT. Translating gives CASIFGDTQYF.